Presented here are 24 T cell receptor beta chains from one specimen sequenced in a study of blood T cell repertoires in COVID-19 (dated by TCRdb to 2020 to 2021). Library preparation employed the immunoSEQ multiplex PCR assay. Not all clones reach the TCRdb copy of this immuneACCESS table, which keeps in-frame sequences only. Checked studies attribute under half of the gap to unresolved V genes and leave the rest unexplained. The sample profile shows roughly 380,000 clones; roughly 80% of them were found once. The ten largest make up over 0.95% of the sample. Material for sequencing was peripheral blood. These receptors were taken from a human donor with acute or convalescent COVID-19. The donor label of this sample is uncertain.

To note about this clone: This sample also contains other DNA sequences that code for the same CDR3. The rearrangement links TRBV30 to TRBJ1-1, with D hard to call. CDR3 length: 13 amino acids. Germline V lookup: CDR1 GTSNPN, CDR2 SVGIG (reference sequence). Trimming removed 2 bases from V and 2 bases from J, with 9 bases in between. The CDR3 region is CAWSPSFNTEAFF. CDR3 DNA sequence: TGTGCCTGGAGTCCCTCTTTTAACACTGAAGCTTTCTTT.

The chain links TRBV6-5 to TRBJ2-7; 8 bases align to TRBD2. This CDR3 region has 14 residues. Germline V gene lookup returns CDR1 MNHEY and CDR2 SVGAGI. Unmatched junction bases numbered 1, after V lost 0 bases and J lost 3 bases. The CDR3 DNA reads as TGTGCCAGCAGTTACTCTGGGACTAGCTACGAGCAGTACTTC. As protein: CASSYSGTSYEQYF.

The rearrangement links TRBV6-5 to TRBJ2-7; 10 nucleotides line up with TRBD1. CDR1 MNHEY and CDR2 SVGAGI come from the germline V gene. The CDR3 is 14 residues long. The J segment lost 5 bases and the V segment lost 4 bases, leaving 5 bases of the junction unmatched. The CDR3 bases are TGTGCCAGCAGTTGGGGACAGGGGCAAGACGAGCAGTACTTC. This gives the protein CASSWGQGQDEQYF.

The chain combines TRBV19 with TRBJ1-2; 8 nucleotides match TRBD1. Germline V gives CDR1 LNHDA, CDR2 SQIVND (reference sequence). This CDR3 comprises 13 residues. The V and J ends lost 11 bases and 4 bases, in that order; junction bases with no gene match: 9. The CDR3 loop reads CAPPRDRIYGYTF. In DNA form, the CDR3 reads TGTGCCCCCCCCAGGGACAGGATCTATGGCTACACCTTC.

The rearrangement links TRBV2 to TRBJ2-1; a weak D match, TRBD2 (6 bases). The CDR3 spans 15 residues. The V gene's germline CDR1 is SNHLY and CDR2 FYNNEI. The V end lost 3 bases, the J end lost 7 bases, and 16 bases lay between the germline ends. CDR3 bases: TGTGCCAGCAGTGAGGATAGCGGTATGGGAAATGAGCAGTTCTTC. It yields the protein CASSEDSGMGNEQFF.

This sequence joins TRBV29-1 and TRBJ2-1; no clear D. CDR3 length equals 11 residues. The germline V gene encodes CDR1 SQVTM and CDR2 ANQGSEA. CDR3 sequence: CRADNYNEQFF. The CDR3 coding sequence is TGCAGGGCCGACAACTACAATGAGCAGTTCTTC.

The genes are TRBV5-1 and TRBJ1-4; 7 bases fit TRBD1. The CDR3 runs to 15 residues. Trimming cost V 2 bases and J 4 bases; bases outside gene matches: 5. In germline, CDR1 is SGHRS, CDR2 YFSETQ. DNA of the CDR3: TGCGCCAGCAGCTTCCTGGGACAGCTTAATGAAAAACTGTTTTTT. Residues: CASSFLGQLNEKLFF.

The chain has TRBV7-9 and TRBJ2-7, with 10 nucleotides matching TRBD1. Per the germline V gene, CDR1 is SEHNR and CDR2 is FQNEAQ (reference sequence). The CDR3 has 14 amino acids. With 5 bases clipped from V and 5 bases from J, the junction kept 6 bases outside the gene matches. The CDR3 sequence: CASSPGTGAHEQYF. The CDR3 bases are TGTGCCAGCAGCCCGGGGACAGGGGCGCACGAGCAGTACTTC. The full variable domain, in which reference TRBV7-9 and TRBJ2-7 provide the parts outside the CDR3, is DTGVSQNPRHKITKRGQNVTFRCDPISEHNRLYWYRQTLGQGPEFLTYFQNEAQLEKSRLLSDRFSAERPKGSFSTLEIQRTEQGDSAMYLCASSPGTGAHEQYFGPGTRLTVT.

The CDR3 coding sequence is TGCGCCAGCAGTGGGACAGGGAGTTTTGAGACCCAGTACTTC. Residues: CASSGTGSFETQYF. V usage is TRBV5-1 and J usage is TRBJ2-5; 9 nucleotides line up with TRBD1. Germline V gene sequence: CDR1 SGHRS, CDR2 YFSETQ. With V trimmed by 5 bases and J by 5 bases, 7 bases remained unmatched. The CDR3 is made up of 14 amino acids. Filled out from reference TRBV5-1 and TRBJ2-5, the complete variable domain reads KAGVTQTPRYLIKTRGQQVTLSCSPISGHRSVSWYQQTPGQGLQFLFEYFSETQRNKGNFPGRFSGRQFSNSRSEMNVSTLELGDSALYLCASSGTGSFETQYFGPGTRLLVL.

This clone was recorded once. J is TRBJ1-2 and V is TRBV29-1, with 9 positions matching TRBD1. This CDR3 spans 14 amino acids. V was clipped by 3 bases and J by 5 bases; unmatched bases: 7. Per germline, CDR1 SQVTM and CDR2 ANQGSEA. The CDR3 nucleotides read TGCAGCGTTGAGTTCTCGGGACAGGGATATGGCTACACCTTC. It translates to CSVEFSGQGYGYTF.

The chain couples TRBV6-5 to TRBJ2-3; tentative D call: TRBD2 (5 bases). The germline CDR1 and CDR2 sequences are MNHEY and SVGAGI. The ends were cut back, 6 bases at V and 1 base at J, with 14 bases in the middle. The CDR3 has 15 amino acids. CDR3 residues: CASRQTSAGTDTQYF. The CDR3 DNA is TGTGCCAGCAGACAAACTAGTGCCGGCACAGATACGCAGTATTTT.

DNA for the CDR3: TGTGCCAGCAGTTTAAAAGAGTTAGCGAAACGAAATGAGCAGTTCTTC. Encoded protein: CASSLKELAKRNEQFF. This chain connects TRBV28 to TRBJ2-1, with a possible D match to TRBD2 (5 bases). Germline values: CDR1 MDHEN, CDR2 SYDVKM. Between the trimmed V and J ends, which lost 2 bases and 7 bases, there was a span of 18 bases. The CDR3 contains 16 residues.

This clone has only a few counts. The chain recombines TRBV30 with TRBJ1-1, with D maybe TRBD1 (5 bases). V lost 4 bases and J 6 bases, leaving 15 bases between the germline ends. The CDR3 runs 13 residues. Germline V gene sequence: CDR1 GTSNPN, CDR2 SVGIG (reference sequence). The CDR3 coding sequence is TGTGCCTGGACTTTTGGGGGAGGGTCTGAAGCTTTCTTT. It specifies CAWTFGGGSEAFF.

This rearrangement joins TRBV6-4 to TRBJ1-1, with unresolved D. The CDR3 is 13 residues long. Germline V CDR1 and CDR2: MRHNA, SNTAGT. The V gene lost 5 bases and the J gene lost 1 base, with 8 bases spanning the gap. The CDR3 sequence: CASSSMANTEAFF. The CDR3 DNA reads as TGTGCCAGCAGTAGTATGGCGAACACTGAAGCTTTCTTT.

With regard to this clone: This sample includes further DNA sequences coding for the same CDR3. This chain joins TRBV30 and TRBJ1-3; D gene uncertain. Germline V lookup: CDR1 GTSNPN, CDR2 SVGIG (reference sequence). This CDR3 comprises 12 residues. V shed 0 bases and J shed 4 bases, with 4 bases lying between them. The CDR3 region has the DNA TGTGCCTGGAGTGTCCTCGGAAACACCATATATTTT. This translates into CAWSVLGNTIYF.

The CDR3 bases are TGTGCCAGCAGCTCGCGCCTAACGACAGGGGTTAACACTGAAGCTTTCTTT. Its translation: CASSSRLTTGVNTEAFF. The chain employs TRBV5-5 and TRBJ1-1; 8 bases map to TRBD1. Unmatched junction bases numbered 12, after V lost 3 bases and J lost 2 bases. This CDR3 contains 17 residues. The germline V gene encodes CDR1 SGHKS and CDR2 YYEKEE (reference sequence).

This rearrangement joins TRBV10-1 to TRBJ2-1; D perhaps matches TRBD2 (5 bases). The V end was cut by 2 bases, the J end by 0 bases, with 5 bases between. The CDR3 is made up of 14 amino acids. From germline, CDR1 is WNHNN and CDR2 SYGVQD (reference sequence). CDR3 sequence (DNA): TGCGCCAGCAGTGAGGCGGGCTCCTACAATGAGCAGTTCTTC. It yields the protein CASSEAGSYNEQFF.

Notes on this clone: This CDR3 is also generated by other DNA sequences in the sample. This chain links TRBV18 with TRBJ1-1, with 7 nucleotides matching TRBD1. With 3 bases clipped from V and 1 base from J, the junction kept 2 bases outside the gene matches. The germline V gene has CDR1 KGHSH and CDR2 LQKENI. The CDR3 has 14 amino acids. The CDR3 is CASSPQGGNTEAFF. In DNA, the CDR3 is TGTGCCAGCTCACCCCAGGGGGGGAACACTGAAGCTTTCTTT. Together with reference TRBV18 and TRBJ1-1, the CDR3 gives the full variable domain: NAGVMQNPRHLVRRRGQEARLRCSPMKGHSHVYWYRQLPEEGLKFMVYLQKENIIDESGMPKERFSAEFPKEGPSILRIQQVVRGDSAAYFCASSPQGGNTEAFFGQGTRLTVV.

The chain couples TRBV15 to TRBJ2-2, with 7 bases lining up with TRBD2. The CDR3 covers 15 residues. CDR1 and CDR2 from the germline V gene are LNHNV and YYDKDF (reference sequence). V dropped 3 bases and J dropped 1; count of bases not matched to a gene: 2. The CDR3, as DNA: TGTGCCACCAGCAGGGGACTATTGAACACCGGGGAGCTGTTTTTT. It codes for CATSRGLLNTGELFF.

This clone was seen a handful of times. The V and J genes are TRBV11-2 and TRBJ2-1; 10 bases line up with TRBD2. J lost 4 bases, V lost 5 bases, and 8 bases had no gene match. The CDR3 has 16 residues. Germline values: CDR1 SGHAT, CDR2 FQNNGV. This chain's CDR3 is CASSMQAGGSYNEQFF. CDR3 DNA: TGTGCCAGCAGCATGCAAGCGGGGGGGTCTTACAATGAGCAGTTCTTC.

The chain has TRBV19 and TRBJ2-5, with 8 bases matching TRBD2. Germline V gene data show CDR1 as LNHDA and CDR2 as SQIVND (reference sequence). Unmatched junction bases numbered 2, after V lost 3 bases and J lost 2 bases. The CDR3 covers 14 residues. Written as DNA, the CDR3 is TGTGCCAGTAGTATGACTAGCGCACAAGAGACCCAGTACTTC. This codes for CASSMTSAQETQYF.

This clone was recorded once. This sequence joins TRBV5-1 and TRBJ2-1; 9 nucleotides line up with TRBD1. Germline V gene lookup returns CDR1 SGHRS and CDR2 YFSETQ. The CDR3 totals 18 residues. V gave up 1 base and J gave up 7 bases; unmatched junction bases: 15. CDR3: CASSLPNITGGTVNEQFF. The DNA for the CDR3 is TGCGCCAGCAGCTTGCCCAACATAACAGGGGGCACGGTAAATGAGCAGTTCTTC.

The gene calls are TRBV6-5 and TRBJ2-7; 7 nucleotides agree with TRBD1. Germline V lookup: CDR1 MNHEY, CDR2 SVGAGI. CDR3 length equals 15 residues. V dropped 5 bases and J dropped 1; count of bases not matched to a gene: 8. The CDR3 bases are TGTGCCAGCAGTCTATCCGGGACAGCGTCCTACGAGCAGTACTTC. This encodes CASSLSGTASYEQYF.

The chain carries TRBV2 and TRBJ1-1, with 8 bases fitting TRBD1. V trimming: 5 bases; J trimming: 5 bases; junction bases outside the gene matches: 7. The germline V gene encodes CDR1 SNHLY and CDR2 FYNNEI. The CDR3 consists of 14 residues. This chain's CDR3 is CASSPQGVGTEAFF. CDR3 in DNA: TGTGCCAGCAGTCCACAGGGGGTAGGAACTGAAGCTTTCTTT.